This record covers a single TCR beta chain. Its antigen is currently unknown. A single base separates this from a much larger clone, so it may be a read error. They isolated at least 7 million PBMCs from each sample. PCR was performed a second time for about 6 to 11 cycles using a sample-barcoded 5' primer and a J-beta primer mix. TCRdb processed the 5' RACE reads anew with MiXCR; each CDR3 protein has one entry. The data show about 640,000 distinct CDR3 sequences, with 25% to 35% seen just once and around 14% held by the top ten. These data originate in a study of blood T cells in healthy people across ages. Broader study findings: In older individuals, TCR beta diversity per million T cells was lower, falling roughly linearly with age. Unsorted PBMCs blocked a conclusive comparison of naive and antigen-experienced cells.

This CDR3 is built from 16 residues. V lost 1 base and J lost 5, with 18 bases in between. Per germline, CDR1 LGHNT and CDR2 FRNRAP. The sequence was collected from a woman aged 80 or older in good health. The specimen sequenced was blood. This chain connects TRBV12-5 to TRBJ2-7, with D possibly matching TRBD2 (5 bases). The DNA for the CDR3 is TGTGCTAGTGGTTTGGGAGGGTCGGAAGGTTCCAACGAGCAGTACTTC. This codes for CASGLGGSEGSNEQYF.